Listed below are T cell receptor beta chains from one sample, sequenced in a study of T cells in Graves' hyperthyroidism and ophthalmopathy. TCRdb processed the multiplex PCR reads anew with MiXCR; each CDR3 protein has one entry. The data contain hundreds of thousands of distinct CDR3 sequences, 46% of them singletons. The sample was peripheral blood or thyroid tissue (not recorded which). These receptor sequences come from a woman aged 18 to 35 with Graves' hyperthyroidism. Each CDR3 is given with its conserved first and last residue. The D gene is left open where the match is weak. Expanded clones get a size class; other rows say once, few or many, or leave the size out.

j_call cdr3_length v_call clone_size d_call cdr3_nt cdr3_aa
TRBJ1-4 14 TRBV7-2 once . TGTGCCAGCAGCCGGGGACGGCCTAATGAAAAACTGTTTTTT CASSRGRPNEKLFF
TRBJ1-1 13 TRBV7-9 few . TGTGCCAGCAGCTTGAACTCCATGACTGAAGCTTTCTTT CASSLNSMTEAFF
TRBJ2-3 13 TRBV29-1 . . TGCAGCGTTGACCCGGGAGAGAAAGATACGCAGTATTTT CSVDPGEKDTQYF
TRBJ2-7 19 TRBV16 . . TGTGCCAGCAGCCCACACTCCCTTCCGGACAGAAGTTTCCATCACGAGCAGTACTTC CASSPHSLPDRSFHHEQYF
TRBJ2-7 14 TRBV6-1 few TRBD1 TGTGCCAGTGACGACCTATGGACAGGGGGCGAGCAGTACTTC CASDDLWTGGEQYF
TRBJ2-7 13 TRBV10-3 many TRBD2 TGTGCCAGCAGTTACTCCCCGGGAGGCGAGCAGTACTTC CASSYSPGGEQYF
TRBJ1-4 13 TRBV2 few . TGTGCCAGCAATGGGACCCCTAATGAAAAACTGTTTTTT CASNGTPNEKLFF
TRBJ1-5 15 TRBV24-1 once . TGTGCCTGGAGTGTAAAGGCAGGCGTGGATCAGCCCCAGCATTTT CAWSVKAGVDQPQHF
TRBJ1-1 14 TRBV7-2 few . TGTGCCAGCAGCGTCAGGATTCCGAACACTGAAGCTTTCTTT CASSVRIPNTEAFF
TRBJ2-2 15 TRBV29-1 few TRBD2 TGCAGCGTTCTTGCGGGAGGGCCTAGGGCCGGGGAGCTGTTTTTT CSVLAGGPRAGELFF
TRBJ1-4 14 TRBV6-6 . . TGTGCCAGTAAAGCTAGGGGTTATGGTGAAAAACTGTTTTTT CASKARGYGEKLFF
TRBJ2-7 14 TRBV12-3/TRBV12-4 . TRBD2 TGTGCCAGCAGCCCGACTAGCGGGACTAACGAGAAGTACTTC CASSPTSGTNEKYF
TRBJ1-5 14 TRBV2 many . TGTGCCAGCAGTGAAATAGGGGGCAATCAGCCCCAGCATTTT CASSEIGGNQPQHF
TRBJ1-6 13 TRBV2 once . TGTGCCAGCGAGGCAGGCCCTAATTCACCCCTCCACTTT CASEAGPNSPLHF
TRBJ2-7 15 TRBV7-9 few . TGTGCCAGCAGCTCTGTCGGCAGGGAGAACTACGAGCAGTACTTC CASSSVGRENYEQYF
TRBJ1-5 17 TRBV11-3 few TRBD1 TGTGCCAGCAGACCTGCTCCTGGACAGGGCATGGCACAGCCCCAGCATTTT CASRPAPGQGMAQPQHF
TRBJ2-6 16 TRBV25-1 . . TGTGCCAGCCCCCCCGGACGGAACTCTGGGGCCAACGTCCTGACTTTC CASPPGRNSGANVLTF
TRBJ2-5 17 TRBV24-1 . TRBD1 TGTGCCACCAGTGACCCGGGACAGGGAGAGTTCCAAGAGACCCAGTACTTC CATSDPGQGEFQETQYF
TRBJ2-2 13 TRBV7-9 . TRBD1 TGTGCCAGCAGCATGACAGGGCCCGGGGAGCTGTTTTTT CASSMTGPGELFF
TRBJ2-6 18 TRBV7-9 many TRBD1 TGTGCCAGCAGCGCTACCGGCGACAGGGGGCCTGGGGCCAACGTCCTGACTTTC CASSATGDRGPGANVLTF
TRBJ2-7 15 TRBV11-2 . . TGTGCCAGCAGTGAAAGGGCTTCCAGCCGGTACGAGCAGTACTTC CASSERASSRYEQYF
TRBJ2-5 12 TRBV2 . TRBD2 TGTGCCAGCAGTAGGACTAGCGGGACCCAGTACTTC CASSRTSGTQYF
TRBJ1-6 15 TRBV12-3/TRBV12-4 few . TGTGCCAGCAAAAGCCACGGATTTGGTCATTCACCCCTCCACTTT CASKSHGFGHSPLHF
TRBJ1-1 13 TRBV9 few . TGTGCCAGCAGCAGGCGGGGAGGAAGTGAAGCTTTCTTT CASSRRGGSEAFF
TRBJ2-5 12 TRBV9 . . TGTGCCAGCAGCGAGATGACGGGTCTCCAGTACTTC CASSEMTGLQYF
TRBJ2-7 16 TRBV7-8 once TRBD2 TGTGCCAGCAGCTTATCAGACCCGGGACTAAGGGTCGAGCAGTACTTC CASSLSDPGLRVEQYF
TRBJ1-4 14 TRBV9 . . TGTGCCAGCAGCGCCCAGGAGTCGGTCGGAAAACTGTTTTTT CASSAQESVGKLFF
TRBJ1-5 14 TRBV2 . . TGTGCCAGCAGTCCTGGGACGAGTCGTCAGCCCCAGCATTTT CASSPGTSRQPQHF
TRBJ1-3 15 TRBV2 many . TGTGCCAGCAGTGAACATCAGGGGCCCGTGAACACCATATATTTT CASSEHQGPVNTIYF
TRBJ1-5 13 TRBV20-1 . . TGCAGTGCTAGCGGGGGGGCAGGGCAGCCCCAGCATTTT CSASGGAGQPQHF
TRBJ2-7 14 TRBV20-1 . . TGCAGTGTTAACCCTGACGGACGCTCCTACGAGCAGTACTTC CSVNPDGRSYEQYF
TRBJ1-1 14 TRBV9 . . TGTGCCAGCAGCGCCCAATCCGGGTACACTGAAGCTTTCTTT CASSAQSGYTEAFF
TRBJ1-4 13 TRBV5-6 few . TGTGCCAGCAGCTTAGGGACCCCTGAGAAACTGTTTTTT CASSLGTPEKLFF
TRBJ1-2 14 TRBV15 many . TGTGCCACCAGCTCTGGACAGATTCTATATGGCTACACCTTC CATSSGQILYGYTF
TRBJ1-4 13 TRBV12-3/TRBV12-4 . TRBD1 TGTGCCAGCTCCTCCGGGACAGGGGATCAACTGTTTTTT CASSSGTGDQLFF
TRBJ1-2 12 TRBV20-1 . . TGCAGTGCTCAAGAACAGGGCTATGGCTACACCTTC CSAQEQGYGYTF
TRBJ2-5 12 TRBV25-1 . . TGTGCCAGCAGTGTACAGGGCCAGCCCCAGTACTTC CASSVQGQPQYF
TRBJ2-7 12 TRBV19 few . TGTGCCAGTAGTACCGACACGTACGAGCAGTACTTC CASSTDTYEQYF
TRBJ2-7 14 TRBV7-2 few . TGTGCCAGCAGCCAAGTGATGGGGCCCTACGAGCAGTACTTC CASSQVMGPYEQYF
TRBJ1-1 13 TRBV29-1 many . TGCAGCGTTGTCCGGCAGACGAACACTGAAGCTTTCTTT CSVVRQTNTEAFF
TRBJ2-7 13 TRBV20-1 many TRBD2 TGCAGTGCTAAGGCGGGAGTCTCCTACGAGCAGTACTTC CSAKAGVSYEQYF
TRBJ1-5 14 TRBV12-3/TRBV12-4 . . TGTGCCAGCAGTGAGACGGAGACCAATCAGCCCCAGCATTTT CASSETETNQPQHF
TRBJ1-2 12 TRBV10-3 . TRBD1 TGTGCCATAGCCGGGACAGGGCATGGCTACACCTTC CAIAGTGHGYTF
TRBJ1-1 14 TRBV7-2 few TRBD1 TGTGCCAGCGGCTACAGGGGTACGAACACTGAAGCTTTCTTT CASGYRGTNTEAFF
TRBJ2-7 15 TRBV2 few TRBD1 TGTGCCAGCAGTGGGGCCGGGACAGGGTCGATAGAGCAGTACTTC CASSGAGTGSIEQYF
TRBJ1-2 13 TRBV12-3/TRBV12-4 many . TGTGCCAGCAGTCCGGACAGCACCTATGGCTACACCTTC CASSPDSTYGYTF
TRBJ1-5 17 TRBV5-1 . . TGTGCCAGCAGCTTCCTACTAAGGACGGGGGTGGATCAGCCCCAGCATTTT CASSFLLRTGVDQPQHF
TRBJ2-2 16 TRBV9 few TRBD2 TGTGCCAGCAGCGAGCCAGCGGGAGGGCCCCCCGGGGAGCTGTTTTTT CASSEPAGGPPGELFF
TRBJ2-7 15 TRBV7-9 . TRBD1 TGTGCCAGCAGTGCCCCCGGGACAGTTTATTTTTGGCAGTACTTC CASSAPGTVYFWQYF
TRBJ2-5 13 TRBV5-1 once . TGCGCCAGCAGGATCGGTCAGCAAGAGACCCAGTACTTC CASRIGQQETQYF
TRBJ2-5 15 TRBV7-6 many . TGTGCCAGCAGGGCTGCGGGGAAGGCCCAAGAGACCCAGTACTTC CASRAAGKAQETQYF
TRBJ1-1 16 TRBV19 . TRBD1 TGTGCCAGTAGGGAATCAGGGGGCGGGCTGGACACTGAAGCTTTCTTT CASRESGGGLDTEAFF
TRBJ1-1 15 TRBV7-4 . TRBD1 TGTGCCAGCAGCTTATCAGACAGGGAGAACACTGAAGCTTTCTTT CASSLSDRENTEAFF